This T cell receptor (beta chain) was documented in a study of early T cells in non-severe SARS-CoV-2 infection. General study results and limits: VDJdb matching skewed toward anti-spike CD8 responses, missing private and CD4 specificities.

CDR3 length: 11 residues. V dropped 3 bases and J dropped 9 bases, with 6 bases sitting between them. The germline V gene encodes CDR1 SEHNR and CDR2 FQNEAQ (reference sequence). MiXCR, applied by TCRdb to the 5' RACE reads, yields one record per CDR3 protein. The sample carries some 61,000 distinct CDR3 sequences, less than 15% recorded once. This clonotype appeared many times. Antigen specificity is unknown. The clonotype was recovered from an adult who was a healthcare worker with PCR-confirmed SARS-CoV-2 infection or an uninfected control (not recorded which). V gene TRBV7-9 combines with J gene TRBJ2-1; D possibly uses TRBD1 or TRBD2 (5 bases each). The sample consisted of whole blood. The CDR3 loop reads CASSFGGEQFF. CDR3 coding DNA: TGTGCCAGCAGCTTTGGGGGTGAGCAGTTCTTC.